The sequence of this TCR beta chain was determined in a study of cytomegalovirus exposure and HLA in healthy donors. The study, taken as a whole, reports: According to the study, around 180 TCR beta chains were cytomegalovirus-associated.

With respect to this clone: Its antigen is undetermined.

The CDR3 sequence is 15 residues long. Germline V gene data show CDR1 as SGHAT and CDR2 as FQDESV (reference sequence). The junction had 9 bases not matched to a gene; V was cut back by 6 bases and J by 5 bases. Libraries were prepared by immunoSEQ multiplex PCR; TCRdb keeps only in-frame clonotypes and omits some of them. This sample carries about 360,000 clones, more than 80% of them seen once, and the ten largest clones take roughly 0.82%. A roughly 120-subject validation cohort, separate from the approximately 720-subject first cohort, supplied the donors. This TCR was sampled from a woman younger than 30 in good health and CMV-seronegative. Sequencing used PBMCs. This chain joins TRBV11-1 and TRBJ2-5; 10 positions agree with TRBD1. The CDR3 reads CASSHTRGQGETQYF. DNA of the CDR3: TGTGCCAGCAGTCATACTAGGGGACAGGGGGAGACCCAGTACTTC.